This entry lists 28 T cell receptor beta chains sequenced from one sample in a study of shared clonotypes between healthy human individuals. The data were produced by immunoSEQ multiplex PCR, yet TCRdb's version contains in-frame clones alone and is incomplete. The sample lists more than 450,000 clones, more than 65% occurring once. Sequencing was performed on PBMCs. The receptors stem from a woman aged 40 to 50 in good health. Some clones in this sample may be carry-over from other donors' samples.

The chain couples TRBV5-1 to TRBJ2-1; D could derive from TRBD1 or TRBD2 (5 bases each). Trimming shortened V by 4 bases and J by 6 bases, and 17 bases separated the two germline ends. The length of the CDR3 is 15 residues. From germline, CDR1 is SGHRS and CDR2 YFSETQ. The CDR3 region has the DNA TGCGCCAGCAGCCCGGACTCAAACGGGGCCAATGAGCAGTTCTTC. Amino acids: CASSPDSNGANEQFF.

CDR3 DNA sequence: TGCGCCAGCAGCTTGGGACGGATTGGGACCCAGTACTTC. This translates into CASSLGRIGTQYF. The genes are TRBV5-1 and TRBJ2-5; D is unresolved. CDR1 and CDR2 from the germline V gene are SGHRS and YFSETQ. V was pared by 0 bases and J by 7 bases, with 10 bases between. This CDR3 is 13 amino acids long.

The chain is built from TRBV5-1 and TRBJ2-3; no firm D call. The ends were cut back, 0 bases at V and 2 bases at J, with 7 bases in the middle. CDR3 size: 14 residues. Looked up from germline, CDR1 is SGHRS and CDR2 is YFSETQ. The CDR3 protein is CASSLVVNTDTQYF. The CDR3 coding sequence is TGCGCCAGCAGCTTGGTCGTAAACACAGATACGCAGTATTTT.

J is TRBJ2-3 and V is TRBV9; maybe TRBD2 (5 bases). The CDR3 sequence is 13 residues long. Trimming stripped 0 bases from V and 4 bases from J, with 6 bases between. Germline V gene sequence: CDR1 SGDLS, CDR2 YYNGEE. CDR3 DNA sequence: TGTGCCAGCAGCGTAGAGAGGGCAGATACGCAGTATTTT. This sequence encodes CASSVERADTQYF.

V gene TRBV28 combines with J gene TRBJ2-7; TRBD1 agrees at 7 bases. The length of the CDR3 is 17 residues. CDR1 and CDR2 (germline): MDHEN, SYDVKM. With V trimmed by 5 bases and J by 0 bases, 13 bases remained unmatched. The CDR3 sequence is CASSLLTDRANSYEQYF. The CDR3 DNA follows: TGTGCCAGCAGTCTTCTAACCGACAGGGCAAACTCCTACGAGCAGTACTTC.

This clone showed up just once. The chain couples TRBV6-1 to TRBJ1-1; D is unclear. CDR3 length: 13 amino acids. Trimming left V 6 bases short and J 2 bases short, with 10 bases between. The germline gives CDR1 MNHNS, CDR2 SASEGT. The DNA of the CDR3 is TGTGCCAGCAGACTTAGACCTAACACTGAAGCTTTCTTT. This encodes CASRLRPNTEAFF.

There are a few counts of this clone. The gene calls are TRBV5-4 and TRBJ2-5; D is unresolved. V lost 0 bases and J lost 2, with 8 bases in between. CDR1 and CDR2 from the germline V gene are SGHNT and YYREEE (reference sequence). The length of the CDR3 is 14 residues. The CDR3 loop is CASSLGIGQETQYF. The CDR3 region has the DNA TGTGCCAGCAGCTTGGGTATAGGGCAAGAGACCCAGTACTTC.

The chain recombines TRBV6-4 with TRBJ2-1, with a tentative D call TRBD1 (6 bases). The length of the CDR3 is 14 residues. Germline lookup yields CDR1 MRHNA and CDR2 SNTAGT. V shed 6 bases and J shed 8 bases, with 17 bases lying between them. The DNA for the CDR3 is TGTGCCAGCAGCCGGGACACTGAGGTCGATGAGCAGTTCTTC. It yields the protein CASSRDTEVDEQFF.

CDR3 region: CAWPLYEQYF. In DNA, the CDR3 is TGTGCCTGGCCCCTCTACGAGCAGTACTTC. The chain couples TRBV30 to TRBJ2-7; D remains unclear. V dropped 5 bases and J dropped 3 bases, with 5 bases sitting between them. The CDR3 runs to 10 residues. The germline V gene encodes CDR1 GTSNPN and CDR2 SVGIG (reference sequence).

This clone has a single count. CDR3 nucleotides: TGTGCCAGCAGCTACGACAGGGCTCAAGAGACCCAGTACTTC. This translates into CASSYDRAQETQYF. The chain recombines TRBV7-2 with TRBJ2-5; 7 bases agree with TRBD1. The germline V gene has CDR1 SGHTA and CDR2 FQGNSA. J gave up 2 bases and V 4 bases, and 4 bases lay outside the gene matches. The CDR3 sequence is 14 residues long.

This chain connects TRBV4-1 to TRBJ2-5, with 10 bases lining up with TRBD1. V lost 5 bases to trimming and J lost 11 bases; unmatched junction nucleotides: 8. This CDR3 is 13 amino acids long. Germline V CDR1 and CDR2: MGHRA, YSYEKL. CDR3 protein: CASSSRTGGEQYF. The CDR3 coding sequence is TGCGCCAGCAGCTCTCGGACAGGGGGTGAGCAGTACTTC.

The chain combines TRBV18 with TRBJ2-2, with 7 bases aligning to TRBD2. The CDR3 loop spans 18 amino acids. Germline V lookup: CDR1 KGHSH, CDR2 LQKENI. The J segment lost 7 bases and the V segment lost 5 bases, leaving 19 bases of the junction unmatched. DNA of the CDR3: TGTGCCAGCTCATCCCTATATCTAGCGGCAAACCTAGACGGGGAGCTGTTTTTT. This encodes CASSSLYLAANLDGELFF.

This clone has just a few counts. This same CDR3 is encoded by further DNA sequences in the sample. The chain combines TRBV6-1 with TRBJ2-5; D not certain. Looked up from germline, CDR1 is MNHNS and CDR2 is SASEGT. There are 13 residues in the CDR3. V was clipped by 2 bases and J by 2 bases, with 6 bases between them. Written as DNA, the CDR3 is TGTGCCAGCAGTGAAATAGGTCAAGAGACCCAGTACTTC. Protein product: CASSEIGQETQYF.

The chain uses TRBV7-3 and TRBJ1-3, with a tentative D call TRBD1 (6 bases). The CDR3 contains 16 residues. CDR1 and CDR2 (germline): SGHTA, FQGTGA. The ends were cut back, 1 base at V and 2 bases at J, with 12 bases in the middle. The CDR3 protein is CASSLKGDKPGNTIYF. In DNA, the CDR3 is TGTGCCAGCAGCTTAAAAGGGGACAAGCCTGGAAACACCATATATTTT.

J is TRBJ2-3 and V is TRBV30, with D uncertain. The V and J ends lost 2 bases and 3 bases respectively, with 9 bases between them. In germline, CDR1 is GTSNPN, CDR2 SVGIG (reference sequence). This CDR3 is built from 13 residues. CDR3 amino acids: CAWSLGGTDTQYF. In nucleotides, the CDR3 is TGTGCCTGGAGTCTTGGCGGAACAGATACGCAGTATTTT. The full variable domain, with the rest looked up from reference TRBV30 and TRBJ2-3, is SQTIHQWPATLVQPVGSPLSLECTVEGTSNPNLYWYRQAAGRGLQLLFYSVGIGQISSEVPQNLSASRPQDRQFILSSKKLLLSDSGFYLCAWSLGGTDTQYFGPGTRLTVL.

This chain links TRBV27 with TRBJ2-7; D is possibly TRBD1 (7 bases). CDR1 is MNHEY, CDR2 SMNVEV, per germline (reference sequence). CDR3 length: 16 residues. V lost 5 bases to trimming and J lost 4 bases, with 21 bases between them. CDR3 sequence: CASSPRGAEGGYEQYF. CDR3 nucleotide sequence: TGTGCCAGCAGTCCCAGGGGGGCAGAAGGGGGATACGAGCAGTACTTC.

The J gene is TRBJ2-1, the V gene TRBV7-2, with 8 nucleotides matching TRBD2. This CDR3 region has 16 residues. Trimming removed 2 bases from V and 4 bases from J; junction bases left unmatched: 7. CDR1 is SGHTA, CDR2 FQGNSA, per germline. CDR3 in amino acids: CASSLLSGRGYNEQFF. DNA of the CDR3: TGTGCCAGCAGCTTATTAAGCGGGAGAGGTTACAATGAGCAGTTCTTC.

J is TRBJ2-3 and V is TRBV25-1; 11 bases are shared with TRBD2. Trimming removed 3 bases from V and 7 bases from J; junction bases left unmatched: 9. CDR3 size: 16 residues. CDR1 and CDR2 from the germline V gene are MGHDK and SYGVNS. This chain's CDR3 is CASSDPSGGSGNTQYF. The CDR3 DNA is TGTGCCAGCAGTGATCCTAGCGGGGGGTCGGGCAATACGCAGTATTTT.

V is TRBV10-3 and J is TRBJ2-7; TRBD2 matches at 12 bases. Germline loops: CDR1 ENHRY, CDR2 SYGVKD. The CDR3 runs 17 residues. Unmatched junction bases numbered 8, after V lost 0 bases and J lost 5 bases. This chain's CDR3 is CAISESPSGRARNEQYF. The DNA for the CDR3 is TGTGCCATCAGTGAGTCCCCTAGCGGGAGGGCCAGGAACGAGCAGTACTTC.

This clone appeared once. The chain links TRBV30 to TRBJ2-6, with D possibly matching TRBD1 (6 bases). The CDR3 totals 16 residues. V was pared by 5 bases and J by 2 bases, with 16 bases between. The V gene's germline CDR1 is GTSNPN and CDR2 SVGIG (reference sequence). CDR3 in amino acids: CAWARGRRAGANVLTF. The DNA of the CDR3 is TGTGCCTGGGCCAGGGGCCGCCGTGCTGGGGCCAACGTCCTGACTTTC.

The chain recombines TRBV6-5 with TRBJ2-5; D ambiguous. The J call may not be correct, given that the DNA end is closer to TRBJ2-7. The CDR3 contains 14 residues. Germline lookup yields CDR1 MNHEY and CDR2 SVGAGI. The CDR3 DNA reads as TGTGCCAGCAGTCCCTTAGCCTCATTCTACGAGCAGTACTTC. It yields the protein CASSPLASFYEQYF.

As for this clone: Within the sample, other DNA sequences also encode this same CDR3. The chain recombines TRBV6-5 with TRBJ2-7; D ambiguous. V was clipped by 0 bases and J by 2 bases, with 8 bases between them. Germline-derived CDR1 and CDR2 are MNHEY and SVGAGI. The CDR3 is 14 residues long. In DNA, the CDR3 is TGTGCCAGCAGTTACTCGGCTAGTACCTACGAGCAGTACTTC. Translation gives CASSYSASTYEQYF.

The sample holds one count of this clone. The chain is built from TRBV6-5 and TRBJ2-7; 7 bases are shared with TRBD1. Germline V gene sequence: CDR1 MNHEY, CDR2 SVGAGI. The V and J ends lost 6 bases and 2 bases, in that order; junction bases with no gene match: 10. This CDR3 is built from 15 residues. This CDR3 is CASSPMDRWTYEQYF. CDR3 bases: TGTGCCAGCAGCCCTATGGACAGGTGGACCTACGAGCAGTACTTC.

This clone showed up just a few times. The chain employs TRBV4-2 and TRBJ1-4; weak D call: TRBD1 (6 bases). This CDR3 region has 15 residues. CDR1 is LGHNA, CDR2 YNFKEQ, per germline. Trimming shortened V by 1 base and J by 4 bases, and 10 bases separated the two germline ends. CDR3 DNA sequence: TGTGCCAGCAGCCAAGCGCGACAGGTTAATGAAAAACTGTTTTTT. Encoded protein: CASSQARQVNEKLFF.

This clone was counted once. The CDR3 here is CASSLGLAGEETQYF. For the CDR3, the DNA is TGTGCCAGCAGCCTGGGACTAGCGGGAGAAGAGACCCAGTACTTC. J is TRBJ2-5 and V is TRBV7-9; TRBD2 agrees at 14 bases. The junction had 2 bases not matched to a gene; V was cut back by 5 bases and J by 3 bases. Germline lookup yields CDR1 SEHNR and CDR2 FQNEAQ (reference sequence). The CDR3 covers 15 residues.

On this clone: At one boundary the junction diverges from the germline segment, which might be a read error. This CDR3 is also generated by other DNA sequences in the sample. J is TRBJ2-7 and V is TRBV10-3; D is uncertain. The CDR3 consists of 13 residues. Germline lookup yields CDR1 ENHRY and CDR2 SYGVKD. The CDR3 sequence is CAMNSEISYEQYF. The CDR3 coding sequence is TGTGCCATGAACAGCGAGATCTCCTATGAGCAGTACTTC.

Many counts were recorded for this clone. DNA for the CDR3: TGTGCCAGCAGCCAAGATTGGGGGACGGTGGACGCTGAAGCTTTCTTT. It specifies CASSQDWGTVDAEAFF. The chain uses TRBV4-2 and TRBJ1-1; D is perhaps TRBD1 (5 bases). V was pared by 0 bases and J by 6 bases, with 17 bases between. This CDR3 comprises 16 residues. Germline values: CDR1 LGHNA, CDR2 YNFKEQ.

In this sample, this clone turned up a few times. V and J are TRBV7-2 and TRBJ2-7; TRBD2 might be the D (5 bases). This CDR3 has 13 residues. CDR1 and CDR2 (germline): SGHTA, FQGNSA. V was clipped by 3 bases and J by 4 bases, with 10 bases between them. The CDR3: CASSLSLGYEQYF. The DNA for the CDR3 is TGTGCCAGCAGCTTGTCACTAGGGTACGAGCAGTACTTC.